These 22 T cell receptor beta chains were sequenced from one sample in a study of molecular identifiers for immune sequencing clone quantification. One entry per CDR3 protein results from TCRdb running MiXCR on the PCR reads. The repertoire consists of some 100,000 distinct CDR3 sequences, with roughly 19% occurring once and the leading ten covering about 0.85%. Sequenced material: naive CD8+ T cells from blood, with Jurkat cell RNA spiked in. Noted subset: FACS-sorted CD8+CD4-CCR7+CD45RA+ naive T cells. All receptors derive from a human donor in good health. Some libraries in this study had Jurkat cell RNA spiked in.

Remarks on this clonotype: At one end the junction does not follow the germline gene, possibly because of a read error. DNA for the CDR3: TGTGCCAGCAGCTCTACACCGATGGGGATCAGCACAGATACGCAGTATTTC. Its translation is CASSSTPMGISTDTQYF. This rearrangement joins TRBV7-9 to TRBJ2-3; D is undetermined. The CDR3 length is 17 residues. Germline assignment: CDR1 SEHNR and CDR2 FQNEAQ (reference sequence). The entire variable domain, with the rest obtained from reference TRBV7-9 and TRBJ2-3, is as follows: DTGVSQNPRHKITKRGQNVTFRCDPISEHNRLYWYRQTLGQGPEFLTYFQNEAQLEKSRLLSDRFSAERPKGSFSTLEIQRTEQGDSAMYLCASSSTPMGISTDTQYFGPGTRLTVL.

This clonotype has a count of ten or more. V is TRBV12-3 or TRBV12-4 and J is TRBJ1-6; D uncertain. The CDR3 spans 16 residues. The ends were cut back, 2 bases at V and 0 bases at J, with 8 bases in the middle. The CDR3, as DNA: TGTGCCAGCAGTTTAAGTGAGAGCTCCTATAATTCACCCCTCCACTTT. This encodes CASSLSESSYNSPLHF.

This clonotype came up once. Its ends do not fully match the called genes, so a read error is possible. The chain joins TRBV7-9 to TRBJ2-1; TRBD2 aligns across 7 bases. The germline CDR1 and CDR2 sequences are SEHNR and FQNEAQ (reference sequence). This CDR3 is 15 amino acids long. CDR3 bases: TGTGCCAGCACCTCCCCGCGGGAGCTGTACAATGAGCAGCTCTTC. It encodes CASTSPRELYNEQLF.

This clonotype came up a few times. V usage is TRBV4-2 and J usage is TRBJ2-7; 14 nucleotides match TRBD2. The ends lost 4 bases at V and 5 bases at J; junction bases unmatched: 7. The CDR3 loop spans 16 amino acids. Germline lookup yields CDR1 LGHNA and CDR2 YNFKEQ. For the CDR3, the DNA is TGTGCCAGCAGCCGAGGGACTAGCGGGAGTAAAGACGAGCAGTACTTC. This encodes CASSRGTSGSKDEQYF.

The chain couples TRBV7-9 to TRBJ2-1; a possible D gene is TRBD2 (6 bases). Germline V gives CDR1 SEHNR, CDR2 FQNEAQ (reference sequence). Trimming shortened V by 6 bases and J by 4 bases, and 10 bases separated the two germline ends. The CDR3 is 13 residues long. The CDR3 bases are TGTGCCAGCAGTGACGGGGGATACAATGAGCAGTTCTTC. This encodes CASSDGGYNEQFF.

This clonotype was observed once. V usage is TRBV19 and J usage is TRBJ1-5; TRBD1 is a possible D gene (5 bases). The V end lost 6 bases, the J end lost 0 bases, and 12 bases lay between the germline ends. The CDR3 has 15 amino acids. Germline CDR1 and CDR2: LNHDA and SQIVND (reference sequence). The CDR3 bases are TGTGCCAGTAGATGGAAGGGGAATAGCAATCAGCCCCAGCATTTT. This codes for CASRWKGNSNQPQHF.

This clonotype has at least ten counts. An end of the junction differs from the germline gene, which may be a read error. This chain joins TRBV7-8 and TRBJ2-1; possibly TRBD2 for D (5 bases). Germline V lookup: CDR1 SGHVS, CDR2 FQNEAQ. The CDR3 has 15 amino acids. The CDR3 nucleotides are TGTGCCAGCAGCTTGGAGTTGCGGGTATACAATGAGCAGTTTTTC. This encodes CASSLELRVYNEQFF.

This clonotype was counted ten times or more. Its ends do not fully match the called genes, so a read error is possible. This chain uses TRBV6-1 with TRBJ2-7; D remains ambiguous. CDR3 length: 13 residues. Germline V lookup: CDR1 MNHNS, CDR2 SASEGT. CDR3 loop: CASSDIGSSEQYF. The CDR3 nucleotides are TGTGCCAGCAGTGATATAGGGTCCTCCGAGCAGTACTTC.

About this clonotype itself: The conserved phenylalanine or tryptophan is not found at the CDR3 terminus, so this likely reflects a read error. The J gene is TRBJ2-3, the V gene TRBV7-9; D possibly matches TRBD1 or TRBD2 (6 bases each). Trimming removed 7 bases from V and 4 bases from J, with 18 bases in between. Germline V CDR1 and CDR2: SEHNR, FQNEAQ (reference sequence). There are 15 residues in the CDR3. CDR3 nucleotides: TGTGCCAGCAACCAGAGGGGGGAGCCCCCAGATACGCAGTATTCT. Amino acid sequence: CASNQRGEPPDTQYS.

In this sample, this clonotype turned up many times. This chain uses TRBV19 with TRBJ2-7; no reliable D call. The CDR3 extends over 14 amino acids. Trimming left V 3 bases short and J 1 base short, with 10 bases between. From germline, CDR1 is LNHDA and CDR2 SQIVND (reference sequence). This CDR3 reads CASSIGGQSYEQYF. For the CDR3, the DNA is TGTGCCAGTAGTATTGGTGGGCAGTCCTACGAGCAGTACTTC.

This clonotype was picked up many times. The CDR3 sequence is CASSYSFASGDSTDTQYF. In DNA, the CDR3 is TGTGCCAGCAGTTACTCTTTTGCTAGCGGAGATAGCACAGATACGCAGTATTTT. This rearrangement joins TRBV6-6 to TRBJ2-3, with TRBD2 matching 7 bases. Germline loops: CDR1 MNHNY, CDR2 SVGAGI (reference sequence). After removal of 0 bases from V and 0 bases from J, the junction contained 9 bases not matched to a gene. The length of the CDR3 is 18 residues.

This clonotype was detected many times. This CDR3 is CASSQMPRGSDYGYTF. The CDR3 DNA sequence: TGCGCCAGCAGCCAAATGCCCCGGGGTTCGGATTATGGCTACACCTTC. The chain employs TRBV4-3 and TRBJ1-2; D unresolved. Deletions cut 2 bases from V and 5 bases from J, with 18 bases between. CDR1 and CDR2 (germline): LGHNA, YSLEER. The CDR3 extends over 16 amino acids.

This clonotype was recorded at least ten times. The chain carries TRBV20-1 and TRBJ1-1, with a weak D call TRBD1 (5 bases). This CDR3 is 14 amino acids long. Per germline, CDR1 DFQATT and CDR2 SNEGSKA (reference sequence). The V and J ends lost 0 bases and 0 bases respectively, with 8 bases between them. The CDR3 nucleotides read TGCAGTGCTAGAGATGGGACCATGAACACTGAAGCTTTCTTT. Protein sequence: CSARDGTMNTEAFF.

This clonotype was counted at least ten times. The gene calls are TRBV9 and TRBJ1-3, with D maybe TRBD1 (5 bases). Germline loops: CDR1 SGDLS, CDR2 YYNGEE. The CDR3 runs 15 residues. V shed 2 bases and J shed 0 bases, with 9 bases lying between them. In DNA, the CDR3 is TGTGCCAGCAGCGTTGCAGGGAGCTCTGGAAACACCATATATTTT. This gives the protein CASSVAGSSGNTIYF.

This clonotype has at least ten counts. This chain joins TRBV19 and TRBJ2-7; 12 positions agree with TRBD2. After removal of 5 bases from V and 3 bases from J, the junction contained 5 bases not matched to a gene. The V gene's germline CDR1 is LNHDA and CDR2 SQIVND (reference sequence). The CDR3 runs to 15 residues. The CDR3: CASSAQTSGSYEQYF. As DNA, the CDR3 is TGTGCCAGTAGTGCCCAGACTAGCGGGAGCTACGAGCAGTACTTC.

The chain uses TRBV12-3 or TRBV12-4 and TRBJ1-2; D gene unclear. The CDR3 spans 14 residues. V lost 2 bases and J 3 bases, leaving 10 bases between the germline ends. The DNA for the CDR3 is TGTGCCAGCAGTTTATCTAACATATACTATGGCTACACCTTC. Amino acids: CASSLSNIYYGYTF.

This clonotype was counted many times. The chain joins TRBV9 to TRBJ1-5, with 7 positions matching TRBD1. Germline V CDR1 and CDR2: SGDLS, YYNGEE. This CDR3 has 15 amino acids. Losses at the gene ends were 0 bases for V and 7 bases for J; bases not matched to a gene: 7. CDR3 loop: CASSVGGGAGQPQHF. The CDR3 DNA reads TGTGCCAGCAGCGTAGGAGGGGGCGCGGGGCAGCCCCAGCATTTT.

With respect to this clonotype: Being one base from a much bigger clone, this may be a read error. This rearrangement joins TRBV27 to TRBJ2-7, with 7 bases lining up with TRBD1. The germline V gene has CDR1 MNHEY and CDR2 SMNVEV (reference sequence). Trimming at V came to 5 bases and at J to 6 bases, leaving 13 bases not matched to a gene. The CDR3 length is 15 residues. CDR3 nucleotide sequence: TGTGCCAGCAGTCTACAGGGGCCCTTATGTACCGAGCAGTACTTC. It codes for CASSLQGPLCTEQYF.

This clonotype has ten or more counts. The rearrangement links TRBV28 to TRBJ2-7, with 9 bases fitting TRBD1. Germline-derived CDR1 and CDR2 are MDHEN and SYDVKM. With 7 bases clipped from V and 2 bases from J, the junction kept 6 bases outside the gene matches. This CDR3 is 14 amino acids long. The CDR3 region is CASIDRGSAYEQYF. CDR3 coding DNA: TGTGCCAGCATCGACAGGGGGTCTGCCTACGAGCAGTACTTC.

The chain couples TRBV11-2 to TRBJ2-7; D may match TRBD1 or TRBD2 (5 bases each). CDR1 and CDR2 from the germline V gene are SGHAT and FQNNGV. V lost 3 bases and J lost 5, with 17 bases in between. CDR3 length: 15 amino acids. The CDR3 DNA is TGTGCCAGCAGCTTCGGACGGGACGGGGTACACGAGCAGTACTTC. Translating it yields CASSFGRDGVHEQYF.

On this clonotype itself: A read error may be the cause here, since a much bigger clone is one base away. This chain uses TRBV30 with TRBJ1-1, with no clear D. Germline values: CDR1 GTSNPN, CDR2 SVGIG (reference sequence). This CDR3 is built from 12 residues. DNA of the CDR3: TGTGCCTGGAGTGTAGTCACGTCTGAAGCTCTCTTT. Translated: CAWSVVTSEALF.

This clonotype was counted at least ten times. The V gene is TRBV12-3 or TRBV12-4, the J gene TRBJ2-3, with 9 bases fitting TRBD2. Trimming took 11 bases from V and 5 from J; bases not matched to a gene: 8. The CDR3 spans 13 residues. The CDR3 sequence: CAVSRGGGDTQYF. The CDR3 nucleotides are TGTGCCGTCTCGCGGGGGGGGGGAGATACGCAGTATTTT.